This T cell receptor (beta chain) came from a study of cytomegalovirus exposure and HLA in healthy donors. Whole-study context: About 85 million unique TCRs from HLA-typed donors were held in an early release of data. Broader study findings: V- and J-gene trimming of TCR beta was linked (in a later analysis) to a missense DCLRE1C variant.

The PCR had 60 Vbeta and 13 Jbeta primers. This table comes from immunoSEQ multiplex PCR, and its TCRdb copy is limited to in-frame clones, with some not included. The repertoire holds about 120,000 clones, with 74% as singletons. Germline V gene lookup returns CDR1 SEHNR and CDR2 FQNEAQ (reference sequence). There are 15 residues in the CDR3. Notes on this clone: The antigen remains unidentified. A read error may produce the germline difference seen at one junction end.

This sequence originates from a human donor in good health. This chain links TRBV7-9 with TRBJ1-5, with TRBD1 matching 7 bases. Input material: PBMCs. As DNA, the CDR3 is TGTTCCAGCAGCCAAGGTTCAGGGGGTCTCCAGCCCCAGCATTTT. Translation: CSSSQGSGGLQPQHF. Full variable domain (rest looked up from reference TRBV7-9 and TRBJ1-5): DTGVSQNPRHKITKRGQNVTFRCDPISEHNRLYWYRQTLGQGPEFLTYFQNEAQLEKSRLLSDRFSAERPKGSFSTLEIQRTEQGDSAMYLCSSSQGSGGLQPQHFGDGTRLSIL.